This T cell receptor (beta chain) was found in a study of blood T cell repertoires in COVID-19. Study-level information: There were acute and convalescent COVID-19 samples, and they came from the United States, Italy and Spain.

The cohort comprised adults aged about 18 to 100 years residing in approximately 25 US areas. Cohorts were based on clinical histories the participants reported. Original methodology: Reference gene primer amplification in the assay estimated nucleated cell counts. Clones were sequenced by immunoSEQ multiplex PCR, and TCRdb holds only the in-frame ones, with some missing. That table supplies the V and J calls and clone size; D and trimming were determined from the DNA. This sample has approximately 210,000 clones, with 81% found just once. The CDR3 has 13 amino acids. V lost 4 bases and J lost 4, with 8 bases in between. The germline V gene encodes CDR1 SGHTA and CDR2 FQGNSA.

This TCR derives from a woman in her fifties or sixties with acute COVID-19. The genes are TRBV7-2 and TRBJ1-5; D not resolved. The sample comprised PBMCs or T cells enriched from blood (not recorded which). The CDR3 region is CASSSSPNQPQHF. The CDR3 nucleotides read TGTGCCAGCAGCTCCAGTCCGAATCAGCCCCAGCATTTT.